The 20 T cell receptor beta chains listed next were all sequenced from one sample in a study of blood T cell repertoires in COVID-19. Some clones are missing from TCRdb's copy, which holds only in-frame ones; the method was immunoSEQ multiplex PCR. The sample carries about 88,000 clones, 80% to 95% recorded once. What was sequenced was peripheral blood. The source of these receptors is a man aged 18 to 29 with COVID-19, enrolled during active disease.

A few counts support this clone. V usage is TRBV10-3 and J usage is TRBJ1-5, with 7 bases that match TRBD1. CDR3 length: 13 amino acids. Trimming cost V 6 bases and J 5 bases; bases outside gene matches: 4. CDR1 ENHRY and CDR2 SYGVKD come from the germline V gene. The CDR3 spells CAISGQADQPQHF. In DNA, the CDR3 is TGTGCCATCAGCGGACAGGCTGATCAGCCCCAGCATTTT.

The chain joins TRBV6-5 to TRBJ1-4; D not resolved. CDR1 is MNHEY and CDR2 is SVGAGI in the germline V gene. There are 14 residues in the CDR3. Deletions cut 0 bases from V and 8 bases from J, with 10 bases between. The CDR3 DNA sequence: TGTGCCAGCAGTTACTCGGCGGGGAGCGAAAAACTGTTTTTT. It yields the protein CASSYSAGSEKLFF.

The gene calls are TRBV28 and TRBJ2-2; 11 nucleotides align to TRBD2. V was clipped by 8 bases and J by 0 bases; unmatched bases: 26. Germline V gene sequence: CDR1 MDHEN, CDR2 SYDVKM. This CDR3 region has 23 residues. CDR3 sequence: CASRSLWASPGASGRPNTGELFF. CDR3 nucleotides: TGTGCCAGCCGGTCCCTGTGGGCCTCCCCGGGGGCTAGCGGGAGGCCGAACACCGGGGAGCTGTTTTTT.

This sequence joins TRBV4-1 and TRBJ2-2; 10 bases fit TRBD1. V shed 4 bases and J 5 bases; nucleotides not matched to a gene: 7. The CDR3 sequence is 16 residues long. The germline V gene has CDR1 MGHRA and CDR2 YSYEKL. CDR3 loop: CASSPGGTGVTGELFF. The CDR3 coding sequence is TGCGCCAGCAGCCCCGGGGGGACAGGGGTGACCGGGGAGCTGTTTTTT.

This clone showed up many times. CDR3 sequence reads: CASRQGPEAFF. The CDR3 DNA is TGTGCCAGCAGACAGGGCCCTGAAGCTTTCTTT. V gene TRBV6-5 combines with J gene TRBJ1-1, with a possible D match to TRBD1 (6 bases). Germline loops: CDR1 MNHEY, CDR2 SVGAGI. Trimming removed 6 bases at V and 6 bases at J, with 8 bases between. This CDR3 spans 11 amino acids.

The genes are TRBV3-1 (or the pseudogene TRBV3-2) and TRBJ1-6; no definite D call. V lost 4 bases, J lost 8 bases, and 15 bases lay in between. CDR1 LGHDT and CDR2 YNNKEL come from the germline V gene (reference sequence). The length of the CDR3 is 15 residues. The CDR3 spells CASSPITLRDSPLHF. The CDR3 region has the DNA TGTGCCAGCAGCCCGATTACTTTGAGGGATTCACCCCTCCACTTT.

This chain connects TRBV6-5 to TRBJ1-1; TRBD1 agrees at 8 bases. Germline CDR1 MNHEY, CDR2 SVGAGI. V lost 2 bases, J lost 1 base, and 3 bases stayed unmatched. The CDR3 length is 15 residues. The CDR3 nucleotides are TGTGCCAGCAGTTACACTGGACAGGGGAACACTGAAGCTTTCTTT. It is translated as CASSYTGQGNTEAFF.

This chain connects TRBV11-2 to TRBJ2-1; the D gene is possibly TRBD2 (6 bases). The V gene lost 2 bases and the J gene lost 1 base, with 9 bases spanning the gap. Per the germline V gene, CDR1 is SGHAT and CDR2 is FQNNGV. CDR3 length: 15 amino acids. For the CDR3, the DNA is TGTGCCAGCAGCTTAATCGGGAGTTCCTACAATGAGCAGTTCTTC. This translates into CASSLIGSSYNEQFF.

The gene calls are TRBV9 and TRBJ2-7, with D uncertain. The CDR3 has 12 residues. The V end lost 0 bases, the J end lost 6 bases, and 7 bases lay between the germline ends. Germline V CDR1 and CDR2: SGDLS, YYNGEE. CDR3 protein: CASSVDSAEQYF. The CDR3 nucleotides read TGTGCCAGCAGCGTAGACTCCGCCGAGCAGTACTTC. The full variable domain, its missing parts supplied by reference TRBV9 and TRBJ2-7, is DSGVTQTPKHLITATGQRVTLRCSPRSGDLSVYWYQQSLDQGLQFLIQYYNGEERAKGNILERFSAQQFPDLHSELNLSSLELGDSALYFCASSVDSAEQYFGPGTRLTVT.

V and J are TRBV5-1 and TRBJ2-1, with D unresolved. Germline V gene sequence: CDR1 SGHRS, CDR2 YFSETQ. Trimming removed 0 bases at V and 0 bases at J, with 7 bases between. The CDR3 has 15 residues. CDR3 nucleotides: TGCGCCAGCAGCTTGGTACACCCCTCCTACAATGAGCAGTTCTTC. It codes for CASSLVHPSYNEQFF.

This chain joins TRBV14 and TRBJ2-1; tentatively, D is TRBD2 (6 bases). V was shortened by 1 base and J by 4 bases, with 8 bases between the two germline ends. Per germline, CDR1 SGHDN and CDR2 FVKESK. This CDR3 has 14 amino acids. The CDR3 DNA sequence: TGTGCCAGCAGCCAAGCCCGGGGGTACAATGAGCAGTTCTTC. Its protein product is CASSQARGYNEQFF.

This chain joins TRBV29-1 and TRBJ2-7; TRBD1 aligns across 8 bases. V shed 6 bases and J 5 bases; nucleotides not matched to a gene: 12. The length of the CDR3 is 14 residues. Per the germline V gene, CDR1 is SQVTM and CDR2 is ANQGSEA. In DNA form, the CDR3 reads TGCAGCGTCCCTACTGACAGGGGCGGACACGAGCAGTACTTC. Amino acid sequence: CSVPTDRGGHEQYF.

In nucleotides, the CDR3 is TGTGCCACCTTGGGCACGGCTTATGGCTACACCTTC. It specifies CATLGTAYGYTF. The rearrangement links TRBV24-1 to TRBJ1-2, with unresolved D. V was pared by 9 bases and J by 5 bases, with 12 bases between. In germline, CDR1 is KGHDR, CDR2 SFDVKD. This CDR3 has 12 residues.

This chain connects TRBV9 to TRBJ2-1; no definite D call. Germline CDR1 is SGDLS and CDR2 is YYNGEE. This CDR3 region has 13 residues. V dropped 4 bases and J dropped 7 bases, with 12 bases sitting between them. The CDR3 is CASSPPTENEQFF. CDR3 DNA: TGTGCCAGCAGCCCTCCAACCGAGAATGAGCAGTTCTTC.

The chain uses TRBV15 and TRBJ2-7; D possibly corresponds to TRBD2 (5 bases). The V and J ends lost 2 bases and 0 bases respectively, with 8 bases between them. The CDR3 spans 14 residues. Germline V gene sequence: CDR1 LNHNV, CDR2 YYDKDF (reference sequence). CDR3 in amino acids: CATSRRGSSYEQYF. The CDR3 DNA sequence: TGTGCCACCAGCAGAAGAGGGAGCTCCTACGAGCAGTACTTC.

V and J are TRBV28 and TRBJ2-7, with D perhaps matching TRBD1 (5 bases). Trimming left V 5 bases short and J 2 bases short, with 25 bases between. The CDR3 runs 18 residues. Germline V lookup: CDR1 MDHEN, CDR2 SYDVKM. CDR3 in amino acids: CASSLPLIMGRATYEQYF. The CDR3 bases are TGTGCCAGCAGTCTACCTCTAATCATGGGCAGGGCTACCTACGAGCAGTACTTC.

The chain has TRBV6-6 and TRBJ1-2; 10 bases agree with TRBD1. The CDR3 runs to 15 residues. Looked up from germline, CDR1 is MNHNY and CDR2 is SVGAGI (reference sequence). Trimming cost V 7 bases and J 6 bases; bases outside gene matches: 11. The CDR3 is CASTLNGDRGHGYTF. CDR3 coding DNA: TGTGCCAGCACACTTAACGGGGACAGGGGCCATGGCTACACCTTC.

The chain couples TRBV7-8 to TRBJ2-7; a possible D gene is TRBD2 (7 bases). Trimming removed 8 bases at V and 3 bases at J, with 17 bases between. CDR1 is SGHVS, CDR2 FQNEAQ, per germline. The CDR3 is 14 residues long. CDR3 in amino acids: CASSLKGGGYEQYF. The CDR3 DNA follows: TGTGCCAGCTCTTTGAAGGGAGGGGGCTACGAGCAGTACTTC.

This chain connects TRBV28 to TRBJ2-5; D may be TRBD2 (5 bases). The CDR3 covers 15 residues. V was clipped by 2 bases and J by 3 bases, with 13 bases between them. Germline CDR1 reads MDHEN; CDR2 reads SYDVKM. CDR3 coding DNA: TGTGCCAGCAGTTTAGTGGGGTTGAGGGAAGAGACCCAGTACTTC. Translating it yields CASSLVGLREETQYF.

The chain uses TRBV18 and TRBJ2-7; perhaps TRBD1 as D (6 bases). The CDR3 sequence is 14 residues long. V lost 2 bases, J lost 5 bases, and 13 bases lay in between. Germline assignment: CDR1 KGHSH and CDR2 LQKENI. The CDR3 loop reads CASSPDPGHNEQYF. The CDR3 DNA reads as TGTGCCAGCTCACCAGATCCGGGACACAACGAGCAGTACTTC.